This TCR beta chain emerged from a study of blood T cell repertoires in COVID-19 (TCRdb year 2020). Regarding the study in general: The collaborator samples originated in the United States, Italy and Spain and spanned the acute and convalescent phases of COVID-19. The prospective study material was composed of cDNA or gDNA derived from T cells, B-cell-depleted T cells, or PBMCs. Subjects who had been exposed to COVID-19, were actively infected with it, or had recovered from it provided the deeply sampled blood TCRbeta repertoires that made up the dataset. The repertoires were released in a freely available public database meant as a resource for research on the immune response to SARS-CoV-2. The samples were drawn from the first 160 participants of the ongoing ImmuneRACE study and from 950 to 1,500 subjects provided by 6 global collaborators. Nearly every sample came with metadata listing a de-identified subject ID, COVID-19 status, age in years and sex. Where available, HLA class I and class II types were obtained from metadata supplied by the sample provider rather than from assay-based typing.

TCRbeta CDR3 regions were amplified from genomic DNA by means of the immunoSEQ Assay, a bias-controlled multiplex PCR. The paper's processing steps were these. Within the assay, amplification of reference gene primers was used to estimate how many nucleated cells each sample contained. To quantify the absolute abundance of each unique TCRbeta CDR3 rearrangement, sequence reads were collapsed and filtered. Productive Simpson clonality was computed per sample as the square root of Simpson's diversity index over productive rearrangements. The table comes from immuneACCESS by way of TCRdb, which keeps in-frame sequences with V and J called. Part of the clones is missing from these tables; in studies checked, under half for an unresolved V gene and the rest for unknown reasons. That table is the source of V, J and clone size, and D and trimming were worked out from the DNA. This sample is represented by over 250,000 clones; roughly 91% of them were singletons. Under 2.5% of the sample goes to the ten largest clones.

Concerning this clone itself: No antigen is known for it. Base-call qualities are not available, and no considerably larger clone is one nucleotide away.

Participants in the prospective study were aged roughly 18 to 100 years, lived in approximately 26 United States geographic areas, and enrolled through a virtual design. In the prospective study, participants were assigned to cohorts based on the clinical history participants reported in a screening survey and a study questionnaire. Recovered participants in ImmuneRACE Cohort 3 were defined by two consecutive negative NP/OP PCR tests, clearance by a healthcare professional, or resolution of symptoms. In the prospective study, whole blood, serum and a nasopharyngeal or oropharyngeal swab were collected from each participant by mobile phlebotomists. Prospective study participants could optionally give additional blood draws and questionnaires over an approximately 2-month period. Prospective study blood samples were shipped either frozen or at room temperature before DNA extraction. CDR1 and CDR2 were assigned from the germline V gene as SGHTA and FQGNSA. The CDR3 measures 14 amino acids from cysteine to phenylalanine. Only the CDR3 portion is preserved as DNA: 42 bases, with reading frame beginning at the first base. V is trimmed back by 3 bases and J by 1 base, and the junction contains 3 bases that no gene match accounts for.

Overall study outcomes, separate from this receptor: Clinical and demographic metadata were provided uncurated, with the amount varying by source and participant.

The TCR sequence derives from a woman aged 55-70 years who had recovered from COVID-19. This chain is built from TRBV7-2 and TRBJ2-7, and 7 bases in between align with TRBD2. The sequenced sample consisted of PBMCs or T cells enriched from blood (not recorded which). Read as DNA, the sequence is TGTGCCAGCAGCTTCGCGGGGGTATCCTACGAGCAGTACTTC. It codes for CASSFAGVSYEQYF.